One sample yielded the 8 T cell receptor beta chains listed below, sequenced in a study of regulatory T cells in long-lasting Graves disease. Through Arm-PCR of CDR3 regions and iRepertoire HTBI primers, TCR beta libraries were built. TCRdb re-derived calls from the multiplex PCR reads in MiXCR, one entry per CDR3 protein. The sample has around 470,000 distinct CDR3 sequences; 14% are singletons. Time point reported: newly diagnosed GD, antithyroid drugs for less than 3 months. PBMCs were the source of the RNA used for TCR sequencing. The sample was also reused in another study, on T cells in Graves' hyperthyroidism and ophthalmopathy.

The source material was peripheral blood mononuclear cells (PBMCs), sampled at new diagnosis, from a patient treated with antithyroid drugs. The receptors derive from a woman aged 45-59 years with Graves disease.

The table lists this clonotype with many counts. The genes are TRBV6-1 and TRBJ2-3; 12 bases match TRBD2. This CDR3 has 16 amino acids. The germline V gene has CDR1 MNHNS and CDR2 SASEGT. V trimming: 7 bases; J trimming: 2 bases; junction bases outside the gene matches: 7. As DNA, the CDR3 is TGTGCCAGCACCCTCGGACTAGCGGGACCCACAGATACGCAGTATTTT. Residues: CASTLGLAGPTDTQYF.

This clonotype was seen at least ten times. V and J are TRBV7-6 and TRBJ2-2; 10 bases match TRBD2. CDR1 and CDR2 from the germline V gene are SGHVS and FNYEAQ. The trim removed 3 bases at V and 8 bases at J, leaving 9 bases unmatched. The CDR3 contains 16 residues. Written as DNA, the CDR3 is TGTGCCAGCAGCTTTGGAGCGGGAGGGCCGGCGGGGGAGCTGTTTTTT. This sequence encodes CASSFGAGGPAGELFF.

The J gene is TRBJ1-4, the V gene TRBV6-1; D unresolved. CDR1 and CDR2 from the germline V gene are MNHNS and SASEGT. The V gene lost 6 bases and the J gene lost 0 bases, with 32 bases spanning the gap. The CDR3 spans 22 residues. The CDR3: CASSSDRFKQYTYSPTNEKLFF. The CDR3 nucleotides are TGTGCCAGCAGCTCCGACCGCTTCAAACAGTATACCTACTCTCCAACTAATGAAAAACTGTTTTTT.

The V and J genes are TRBV9 and TRBJ2-3; TRBD1 is a possible D gene (5 bases). Trimming took 2 bases from V and 0 from J, leaving 16 bases between them. The CDR3 sequence is 17 residues long. Germline V lookup: CDR1 SGDLS, CDR2 YYNGEE. CDR3 nucleotide sequence: TGTGCCAGCAGCGTTCGGGCAGGGCCATCTAGCACAGATACGCAGTATTTT. It codes for CASSVRAGPSSTDTQYF.

Many counts were recorded for this clonotype. The gene calls are TRBV20-1 and TRBJ2-1, with D hard to call. CDR1 and CDR2 from the germline V gene are DFQATT and SNEGSKA (reference sequence). Trimming pared 6 bases from V and 0 bases from J, leaving 12 bases between. CDR3 length: 14 amino acids. DNA of the CDR3: TGCAGTGCCCCGAAAGGCGGCTCCTACAATGAGCAGTTCTTC. Protein sequence: CSAPKGGSYNEQFF.

This clonotype has just a few counts. The chain recombines TRBV10-1 with TRBJ1-5; tentatively, D is TRBD1 (5 bases). The length of the CDR3 is 13 residues. V was shortened by 4 bases and J by 4 bases, with 8 bases between the two germline ends. Germline assignment: CDR1 WNHNN and CDR2 SYGVQD (reference sequence). CDR3 coding DNA: TGCGCCAGCAGTGTGGGGCCAAATCAGCCCCAGCATTTT. Its protein is CASSVGPNQPQHF.

This clonotype was seen a few times. This sequence joins TRBV15 and TRBJ2-7, with D perhaps assigned TRBD1 or TRBD2 (6 bases each). Per germline, CDR1 LNHNV and CDR2 YYDKDF (reference sequence). The CDR3 totals 16 residues. Trimming took off 0 bases at V and 7 bases at J, with 19 bases between the two ends. CDR3 region: CATSRDYGGGFGEQYF. CDR3 nucleotide sequence: TGTGCCACCAGCAGAGATTACGGGGGCGGCTTCGGGGAGCAGTACTTC.

This clonotype was found many times. The CDR3 DNA reads TGTGCCAGCAGTTTAGGAGGGGTAGTGAGAGATACGCAGTATTTT. It translates to CASSLGGVVRDTQYF. The V call is TRBV28, the J call TRBJ2-3; possibly TRBD2 for D (6 bases). The CDR3 sequence is 15 residues long. From germline, CDR1 is MDHEN and CDR2 SYDVKM. Trimming pared 2 bases from V and 5 bases from J, leaving 14 bases between. The full variable domain, with the rest looked up from reference TRBV28 and TRBJ2-3, is DVKVTQSSRYLVKRTGEKVFLECVQDMDHENMFWYRQDPGLGLRLIYFSYDVKMKEKGDIPEGYSVSREKKERFSLILESASTNQTSMYLCASSLGGVVRDTQYFGPGTRLTVL.